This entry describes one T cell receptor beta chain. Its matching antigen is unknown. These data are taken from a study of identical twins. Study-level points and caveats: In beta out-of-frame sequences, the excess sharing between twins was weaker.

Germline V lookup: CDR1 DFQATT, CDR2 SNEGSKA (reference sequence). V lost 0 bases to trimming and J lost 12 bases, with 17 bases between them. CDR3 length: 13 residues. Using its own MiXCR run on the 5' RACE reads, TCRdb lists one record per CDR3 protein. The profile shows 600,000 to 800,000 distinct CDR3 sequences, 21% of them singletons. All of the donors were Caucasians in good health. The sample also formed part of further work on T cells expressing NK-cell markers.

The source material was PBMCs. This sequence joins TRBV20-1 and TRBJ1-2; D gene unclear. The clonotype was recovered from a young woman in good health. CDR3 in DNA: TGCAGTGCTAGAGATTTAGCCAGGATGAGGAACACCTTC. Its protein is CSARDLARMRNTF.